These T cell receptor beta chains were read from a single sample in a study of cytomegalovirus exposure and HLA in healthy donors. Repertoires were generated with immunoSEQ multiplex PCR, while TCRdb's copy carries only in-frame clones and drops some. The sample contains about 150,000 clones, more than 75% of which appear only once. Sequencing was performed on PBMCs. These TCRs come from a man aged 18-30 years in good health and CMV-seronegative. CDR3s include the opening cysteine and the closing phenylalanine or tryptophan. The order of the fields is CDR3 DNA, CDR3 protein, V gene, clone size, J gene, D gene. The D gene is left open where the match is weak. A row's size may be missing; if present it is once, few, many or a size class.

CDR3 DNA: TGCAGCGTCGTTGGACTATCGAACACCGGGGAGCTGTTTTTT
CDR3 protein: CSVVGLSNTGELFF
V gene: TRBV29-1
clone size: few
J gene: TRBJ2-2
D gene: NA

CDR3 DNA: TGTGCCAGCCAAGACAGTAGCAATCAGCCCCAGCATTTT
CDR3 protein: CASQDSSNQPQHF
V gene: TRBV2
clone size: few
J gene: TRBJ1-5
D gene: NA

CDR3 DNA: TGTGCCAGCACCTCCGGGACAGGGGCTCAGCCCCAGCATTTT
CDR3 protein: CASTSGTGAQPQHF
V gene: TRBV6-5
clone size: few
J gene: TRBJ1-5
D gene: TRBD1

CDR3 DNA: TGTGCCATCAGTGAGTGGGACAGTTTGGAAGAGACCCAGTACTTC
CDR3 protein: CAISEWDSLEETQYF
V gene: TRBV10-3
clone size: NA
J gene: TRBJ2-5
D gene: TRBD1

CDR3 DNA: TGTGCCAGCAGTGAAGGGCAGGGTCCTCTTGGCAATGAGCAGTTCTTC
CDR3 protein: CASSEGQGPLGNEQFF
V gene: TRBV6-1
clone size: NA
J gene: TRBJ2-1
D gene: NA

CDR3 DNA: TGCAGCGGCCTGAACCCAGGGATCTATGGCTACACCTTC
CDR3 protein: CSGLNPGIYGYTF
V gene: TRBV29-1
clone size: NA
J gene: TRBJ1-2
D gene: NA

CDR3 DNA: TGTGCCAGCAGTGCCCACAGGGAACCTAATGAAAAACTGTTTTTT
CDR3 protein: CASSAHREPNEKLFF
V gene: TRBV27
clone size: many
J gene: TRBJ1-4
D gene: NA

CDR3 DNA: TGTGCCAGCAGTCGCACAGGGAGTCGTAACGAGCAGTACTTC
CDR3 protein: CASSRTGSRNEQYF
V gene: TRBV6-6
clone size: NA
J gene: TRBJ2-7
D gene: NA

CDR3 DNA: TGTGCCGGAGAGACTGCGAACACCGGGGAGCTGTTTTTT
CDR3 protein: CAGETANTGELFF
V gene: TRBV19
clone size: NA
J gene: TRBJ2-2
D gene: NA

CDR3 DNA: TGTGCCAGCAGCCAGGGACAGTCCTACGAGCAGTACTTC
CDR3 protein: CASSQGQSYEQYF
V gene: TRBV27
clone size: NA
J gene: TRBJ2-7
D gene: TRBD1

CDR3 DNA: TGTGCCAGCAGTTCTACAGGGTGGGCTGAAAAACTGTTTTTT
CDR3 protein: CASSSTGWAEKLFF
V gene: TRBV28
clone size: NA
J gene: TRBJ1-4
D gene: NA

CDR3 DNA: TGTGCCAGCACAGGGGGCGACGCGGGCGGAAACACCATATATTTT
CDR3 protein: CASTGGDAGGNTIYF
V gene: TRBV28
clone size: NA
J gene: TRBJ1-3
D gene: TRBD1

CDR3 DNA: TGTGCCAGCAGTCCCCACGACAGGGGAGTTTCACCCCTCCACTTT
CDR3 protein: CASSPHDRGVSPLHF
V gene: TRBV27
clone size: few
J gene: TRBJ1-6
D gene: TRBD1

CDR3 DNA: TGTGCCAGCAGCTTCTTCGACAGGAACACCATATATTTT
CDR3 protein: CASSFFDRNTIYF
V gene: TRBV7-9
clone size: NA
J gene: TRBJ1-3
D gene: NA

CDR3 DNA: TGTGCCAGCAGCGCTGTTTGGGGGGGAGATCAGCCCCAGCATTTT
CDR3 protein: CASSAVWGGDQPQHF
V gene: TRBV7-6
clone size: NA
J gene: TRBJ1-5
D gene: NA

CDR3 DNA: TGTGCTAGCAGCTTATTGACAGAAGCCTACAATGAGCAGTTCTTC
CDR3 protein: CASSLLTEAYNEQFF
V gene: TRBV7-7
clone size: NA
J gene: TRBJ2-1
D gene: NA

CDR3 DNA: TGTGCCAGCAGCTCAAAGAGTGTGAGCCCCGGGGAGCTGTTTTTT
CDR3 protein: CASSSKSVSPGELFF
V gene: TRBV11-2
clone size: NA
J gene: TRBJ2-2
D gene: NA

CDR3 DNA: TGTGCCAGCAGCCGAGAACAGACTAACTATGGCTACACCTTC
CDR3 protein: CASSREQTNYGYTF
V gene: TRBV7-2
clone size: NA
J gene: TRBJ1-2
D gene: NA

CDR3 DNA: TGTGCCAGCAGCCGAGAATGGATAGGGGCCGCCTATGGCTACACCTTC
CDR3 protein: CASSREWIGAAYGYTF
V gene: TRBV4-2
clone size: few
J gene: TRBJ1-2
D gene: NA

CDR3 DNA: TGTGCCAGCTCACCATATGACGGGAAGGAGCAGTACTTC
CDR3 protein: CASSPYDGKEQYF
V gene: TRBV18
clone size: NA
J gene: TRBJ2-7
D gene: NA

CDR3 DNA: TGTGCCTGGATACCCTCGCCAGGGCCCGATCAGCCCCAGCATTTT
CDR3 protein: CAWIPSPGPDQPQHF
V gene: TRBV30
clone size: NA
J gene: TRBJ1-5
D gene: NA

CDR3 DNA: TGTGCCAGCAGTGAAACGGCGGGAGTCCACGAGCAGTACTTC
CDR3 protein: CASSETAGVHEQYF
V gene: TRBV6-1
clone size: NA
J gene: TRBJ2-7
D gene: TRBD2

CDR3 DNA: TGTGCCAGCAGCCAAGGGGACAGGGTAACCACTGAAGCTTTCTTT
CDR3 protein: CASSQGDRVTTEAFF
V gene: TRBV4-2
clone size: few
J gene: TRBJ1-1
D gene: TRBD1